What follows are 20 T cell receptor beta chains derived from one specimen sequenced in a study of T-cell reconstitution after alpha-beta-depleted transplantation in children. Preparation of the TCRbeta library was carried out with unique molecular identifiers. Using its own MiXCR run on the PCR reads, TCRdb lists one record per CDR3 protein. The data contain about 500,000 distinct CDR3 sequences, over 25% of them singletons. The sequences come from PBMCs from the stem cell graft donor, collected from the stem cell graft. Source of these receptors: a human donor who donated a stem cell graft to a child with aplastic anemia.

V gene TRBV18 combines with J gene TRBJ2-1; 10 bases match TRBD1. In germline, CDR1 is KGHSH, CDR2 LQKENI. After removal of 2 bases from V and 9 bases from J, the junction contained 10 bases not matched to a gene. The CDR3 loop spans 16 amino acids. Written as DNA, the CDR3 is TGTGCCAGCTCACCATCTCAATTTGGACAGGGGGGTGAGCAGTTCTTC. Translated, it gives CASSPSQFGQGGEQFF.

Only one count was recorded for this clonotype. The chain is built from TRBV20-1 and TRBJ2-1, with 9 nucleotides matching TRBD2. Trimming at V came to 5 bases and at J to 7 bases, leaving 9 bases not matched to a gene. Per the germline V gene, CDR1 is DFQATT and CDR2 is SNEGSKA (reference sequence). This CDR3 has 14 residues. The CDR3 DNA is TGCAGTGCTCCGATAGCGGGAGTAAGAAATGAGCAGTTCTTC. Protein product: CSAPIAGVRNEQFF.

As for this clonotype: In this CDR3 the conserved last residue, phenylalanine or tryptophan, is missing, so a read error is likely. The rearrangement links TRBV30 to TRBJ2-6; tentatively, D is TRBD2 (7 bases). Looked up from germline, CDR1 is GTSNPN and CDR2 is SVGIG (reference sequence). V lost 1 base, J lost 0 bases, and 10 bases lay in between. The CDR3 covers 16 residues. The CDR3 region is CAWSEGGFSGANVLTS. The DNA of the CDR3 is TGTGCCTGGAGTGAGGGGGGGTTCTCTGGGGCCAACGTCCTGACTTCC.

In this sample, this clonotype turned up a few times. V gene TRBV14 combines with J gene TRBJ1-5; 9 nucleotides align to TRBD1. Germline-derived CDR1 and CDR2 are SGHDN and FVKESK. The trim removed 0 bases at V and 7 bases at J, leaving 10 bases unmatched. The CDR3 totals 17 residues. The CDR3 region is CASSQELGGTGKQPQHF. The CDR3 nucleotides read TGTGCCAGCAGCCAAGAATTAGGTGGGACAGGGAAACAGCCCCAGCATTTT. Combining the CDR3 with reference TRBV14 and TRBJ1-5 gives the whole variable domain EAGVTQFPSHSVIEKGQTVTLRCDPISGHDNLYWYRRVMGKEIKFLLHFVKESKQDESGMPNNRFLAERTGGTYSTLKVQPAELEDSGVYFCASSQELGGTGKQPQHFGDGTRLSIL.

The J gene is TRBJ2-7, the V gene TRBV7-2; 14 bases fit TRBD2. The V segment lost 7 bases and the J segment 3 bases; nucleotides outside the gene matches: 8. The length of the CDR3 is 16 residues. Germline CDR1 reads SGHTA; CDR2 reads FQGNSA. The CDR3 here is CASNIEGTSGSYEQYF. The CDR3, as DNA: TGTGCCAGCAACATCGAAGGGACTAGCGGGAGCTACGAGCAGTACTTC.

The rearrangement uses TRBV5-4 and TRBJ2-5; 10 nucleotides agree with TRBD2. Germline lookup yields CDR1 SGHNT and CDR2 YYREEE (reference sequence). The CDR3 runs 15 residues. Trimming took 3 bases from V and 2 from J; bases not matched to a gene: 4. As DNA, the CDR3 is TGTGCCAGCAGCTGGCCTAGCGGGAGTCAAGAGACCCAGTACTTC. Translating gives CASSWPSGSQETQYF.

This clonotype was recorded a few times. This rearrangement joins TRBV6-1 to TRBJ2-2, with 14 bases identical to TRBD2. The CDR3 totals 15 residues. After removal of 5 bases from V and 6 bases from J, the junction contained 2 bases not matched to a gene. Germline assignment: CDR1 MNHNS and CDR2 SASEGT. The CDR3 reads CASSRLAGGPGELFF. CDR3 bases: TGTGCCAGCAGTCGACTAGCGGGAGGGCCCGGGGAGCTGTTTTTT.

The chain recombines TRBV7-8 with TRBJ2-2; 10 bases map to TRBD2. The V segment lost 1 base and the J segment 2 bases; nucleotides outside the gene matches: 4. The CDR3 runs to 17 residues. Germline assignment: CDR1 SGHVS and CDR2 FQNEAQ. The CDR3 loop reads CASSLGTSGANTGELFF. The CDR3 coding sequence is TGTGCCAGCAGCTTAGGGACTAGCGGAGCCAACACCGGGGAGCTGTTTTTT.

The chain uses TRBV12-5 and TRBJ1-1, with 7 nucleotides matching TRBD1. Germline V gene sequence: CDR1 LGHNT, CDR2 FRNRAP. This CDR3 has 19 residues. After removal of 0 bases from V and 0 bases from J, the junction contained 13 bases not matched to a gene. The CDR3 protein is CASGLVQTGQFRMNTEAFF. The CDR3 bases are TGTGCTAGTGGTTTGGTACAGACGGGACAGTTCCGCATGAACACTGAAGCTTTCTTT.

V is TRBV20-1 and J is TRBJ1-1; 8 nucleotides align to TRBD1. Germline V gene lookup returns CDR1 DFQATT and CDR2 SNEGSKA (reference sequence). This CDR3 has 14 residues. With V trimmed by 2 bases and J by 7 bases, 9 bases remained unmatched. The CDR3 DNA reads TGCAGTGCTAGACATGGGACAGGTGGCCTTGAAGCTTTCTTT. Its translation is CSARHGTGGLEAFF.

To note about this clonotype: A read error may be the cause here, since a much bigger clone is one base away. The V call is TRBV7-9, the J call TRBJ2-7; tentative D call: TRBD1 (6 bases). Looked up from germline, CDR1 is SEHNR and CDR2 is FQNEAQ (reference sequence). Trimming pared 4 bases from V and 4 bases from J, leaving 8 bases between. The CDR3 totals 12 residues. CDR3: CASSSTGYEQYV. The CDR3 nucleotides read TGTGCCAGCAGCTCCACAGGGTACGAGCAGTACGTC.

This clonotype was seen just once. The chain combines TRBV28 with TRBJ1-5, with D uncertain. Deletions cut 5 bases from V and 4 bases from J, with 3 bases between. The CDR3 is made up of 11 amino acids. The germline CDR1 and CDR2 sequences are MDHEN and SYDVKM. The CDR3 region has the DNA TGTGCCAGCAGTCAAAATCAGCCCCAGCATTTT. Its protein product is CASSQNQPQHF.

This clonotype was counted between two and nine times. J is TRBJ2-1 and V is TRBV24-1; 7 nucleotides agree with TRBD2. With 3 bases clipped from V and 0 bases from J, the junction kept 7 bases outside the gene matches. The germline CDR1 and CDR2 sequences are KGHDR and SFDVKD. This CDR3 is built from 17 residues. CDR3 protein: CATSDPRRGDSYNEQFF. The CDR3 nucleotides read TGTGCCACCAGTGATCCTCGCCGGGGGGACTCCTACAATGAGCAGTTCTTC.

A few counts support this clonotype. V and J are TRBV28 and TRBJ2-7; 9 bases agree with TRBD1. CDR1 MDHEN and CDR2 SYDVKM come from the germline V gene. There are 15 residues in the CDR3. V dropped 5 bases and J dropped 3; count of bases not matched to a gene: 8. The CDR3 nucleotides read TGTGCCAGCAGTCTCCGTGGGACAGGGAACTACGAGCAGTACTTC. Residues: CASSLRGTGNYEQYF.

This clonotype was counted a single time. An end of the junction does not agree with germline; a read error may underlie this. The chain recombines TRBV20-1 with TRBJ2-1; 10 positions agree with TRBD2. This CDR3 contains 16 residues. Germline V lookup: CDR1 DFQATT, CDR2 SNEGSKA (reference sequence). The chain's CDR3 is CTARSSSGSNYNEQFF. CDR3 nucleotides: TGCACTGCTAGGTCCTCTAGCGGGAGTAACTACAATGAGCAGTTCTTC.

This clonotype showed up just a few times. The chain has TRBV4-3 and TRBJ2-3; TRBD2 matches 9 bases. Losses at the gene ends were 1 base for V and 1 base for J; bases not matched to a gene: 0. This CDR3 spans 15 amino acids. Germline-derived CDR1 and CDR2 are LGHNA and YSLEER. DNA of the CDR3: TGCGCCAGCAGCCAAGGCGGGAGGGGCACAGATACGCAGTATTTT. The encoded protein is CASSQGGRGTDTQYF.

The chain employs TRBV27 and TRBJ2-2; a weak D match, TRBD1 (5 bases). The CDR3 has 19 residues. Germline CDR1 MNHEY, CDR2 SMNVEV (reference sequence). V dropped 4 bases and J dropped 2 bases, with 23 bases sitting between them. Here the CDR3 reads CASSSRIVRQRANTGELFF. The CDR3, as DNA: TGTGCCAGCAGTTCCAGGATTGTCCGACAGAGAGCTAACACCGGGGAGCTGTTTTTT.

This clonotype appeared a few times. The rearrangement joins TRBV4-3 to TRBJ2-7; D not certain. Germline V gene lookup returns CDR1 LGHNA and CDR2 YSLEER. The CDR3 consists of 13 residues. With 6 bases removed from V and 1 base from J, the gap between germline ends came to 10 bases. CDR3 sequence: CASSPWVSYEQYF. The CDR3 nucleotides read TGCGCCAGCAGTCCCTGGGTTTCCTACGAGCAGTACTTC.

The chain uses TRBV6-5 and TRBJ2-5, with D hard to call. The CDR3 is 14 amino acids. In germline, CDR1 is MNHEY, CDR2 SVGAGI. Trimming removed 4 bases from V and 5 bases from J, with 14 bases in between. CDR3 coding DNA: TGTGCCAGCAGTTCGCCGAAGTTACGTGAGACCCAGTACTTC. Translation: CASSSPKLRETQYF.

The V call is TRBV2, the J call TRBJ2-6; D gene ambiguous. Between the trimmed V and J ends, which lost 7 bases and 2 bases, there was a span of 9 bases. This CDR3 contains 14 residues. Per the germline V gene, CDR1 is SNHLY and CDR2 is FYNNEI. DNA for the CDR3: TGTGCCAGCAAAGCCGAAGCTGGGGCCAACGTCCTGACTTTC. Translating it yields CASKAEAGANVLTF.